This paragraph reports one T cell receptor beta chain. What it recognizes is unknown. The CDR3 spans 14 residues. Germline V gene lookup returns CDR1 SEHNR and CDR2 FQNEAQ (reference sequence). Trimming removed 0 bases at V and 5 bases at J, with 10 bases between. Into CD45RA+ naive and CD45RA-negative memory subsets, the CD4+ cells were split. This sample was included in a study of shared clonotypes between healthy human individuals. Regarding the study as a whole: Genetic and exposure-history diversity was limited by the few donors. All-four-donor shared clonotypes had higher generation probabilities than non-shared clonotypes did.

Genomic DNA belonging to each subset was distributed in equal measure over several immunoSEQ plates. Profiled with immunoSEQ multiplex PCR; TCRdb holds only in-frame clones, not every one. This table holds over a million clones, under 80% found once. This TCR derives from a man between 18 and 29 years old in good health. Sequencing was performed on memory CD4+ T cells sorted from blood. Subset reported: CD45RA-negative fraction. V and J are TRBV7-9 and TRBJ2-5, with D possibly being TRBD1 (6 bases). CDR3 DNA sequence: TGTGCCAGCAGCTTAGCTAACAGGGAGGAGACCCAGTACTTC. It yields the protein CASSLANREETQYF.